The present T cell receptor (beta chain) was sequenced within a study of cytomegalovirus exposure and HLA in healthy donors (dated by TCRdb to 2016 to 2017). Regarding the study in general: According to an earlier analysis of several hundred of the donors, about 180 million T cells yielded 117 million unique TCR beta sequences and 276 Gb of sequence data. An early release covering some 640 HLA-typed donors comprised about 310 gigabases of sequencing data and roughly 85 million unique TCR sequences. Among the roughly 400 genotyped donors, about 83% belonged to the genetic ancestry cluster associated with self-reported Caucasian donors. The study aimed to test whether signatures of past pathogen exposure could be identified by cataloging public T cell receptors. Using immunosequencing, the study profiled T cell repertoires from 500 to 800 subjects and related those repertoires to cytomegalovirus serostatus. In addition to the first cohort of several hundred subjects, a separate validation cohort of 130 or so different subjects was used. The study combined high-throughput TCR immunosequencing, statistical association of individual TCRs with disease status, and machine learning to predict cytomegalovirus infection status. A later analysis re-examined previously published TCR beta repertoires from hundreds of donors and added high-resolution HLA genotyping to investigate patterns of TCR occurrence. Rather than using new phenotypic data, the later analysis identified candidate immune exposures from TCR beta sequences and from how often those sequences occurred across donors. An earlier analysis of around 580 of the donors used high-throughput TCR beta sequencing to judge whether each TCR beta V gene segment behaved as functional or pseudogenic. Donor age, sex, ethnicity and CMV serostatus were compiled alongside the repertoire data. In a later genetic analysis, genome-wide SNP genotypes for about 65% of the roughly 700 donors were used, and that subset was treated as a discovery cohort. All discovery cohort repertoires had been generated on a single sequencing platform. HLA typing covered class I and class II loci at four-digit resolution. The number of typed donors differed by locus: 629-630 for A, B, C, DRB1 and DQB1; 522 for DQA1; 606 for DPA1; and some 450 for DPB1. Roughly 5 DR-DQ haplotypes were treated as single units for association and clustering because of strong linkage in the cohort. Among several hundred genotyped donors of the cohort, an average of around 220,000 unique TCR beta nucleotide sequences was sequenced per donor, of which 15% to 20% were non-productive. Paper-wide results and their limitations: The 87-base-pair reads could not distinguish some IMGT-functional V segments, including TRBV6-2 and TRBV6-3, so those segments were excluded. A few of the identified cytomegalovirus-associated TCR beta chains were confirmed in vitro to be specific for cytomegalovirus antigens. In a later analysis, the rate of TCR association differed among HLA loci, with DRB1 alleles having the most associated TCRs and HLA-C alleles having the fewest. While some public TCRs were present in many individuals, most TCR sequences turned up only very rarely across donors. Fewer than 20 rarely observed V segments, including chromosome 9 orphons, were excluded from the earlier analysis of about 610 of the donors because counts were too low. The study listed around 160 TCR beta chains as associated with cytomegalovirus. Compared with the approximately 710-donor mean, donors in an Asian-associated ancestry cluster had fewer N-insertions in productive TCRs, according to a later genetic analysis. The authors suggested that the approach could potentially be extended to other disease states and immunological phenotypes. Only TCR beta chains were sequenced in this cohort, and the absence of alpha or paired-chain data limited detectable features. A later analysis found that most CMV-associated TCR beta chains appeared HLA-restricted, with HLA associations seemingly driven largely by CMV exposure. The only immune exposure information available for the cohort was CMV serostatus. Roughly uniform sequencing depth across donors was assumed in presence/absence analyses, although this assumption may not hold. A later analysis associated approximately 17,000 TCR beta sequences with specific HLA alleles at a false discovery rate of 0.05. In a later analysis, several top co-occurrence clusters were reported to appear linked to parvovirus B19, influenza, CMV and Epstein-Barr virus. In an earlier analysis of fewer than 700 of the donors, most TCR beta V segments appeared in productive rearrangements about 87% or about 30% of the time, broadly matching IMGT annotations. Strong co-occurrence of HLA alleles, especially DR and DQ, made assigning TCR associations to individual alleles difficult. A further reported finding was that TCR beta sequences accurately predicted the HLA-A and HLA-B alleles for most subjects in the first cohort. An association between a missense DCLRE1C variant and V-gene and J-gene trimming of TCR beta chains was found in a later genetic analysis and replicated in an independent cohort. In both the original and validation cohorts, the classifier was reported to diagnose cytomegalovirus status with high specificity and sensitivity. Compared with equally common non-associated chains, HLA-associated TCR beta chains in a later analysis were more clonally expanded and had lower generation probabilities. Because HLA typing was missing for some donors at each locus, association tests included only the typed subset. A group of highly shared sequence variants was considered likely to be a technical artifact of the sequencing pipeline. Correlated functional status among segregating V segments might be attributable to linkage disequilibrium, but an unknown experimental factor could not be ruled out.

Including cysteine and phenylalanine, the CDR3 has 14 amino acids. Only the CDR3 portion is preserved as DNA: 42 bases, with reading frame beginning at the first base. Between the V and J ends, shortened by 6 bases and 3 bases respectively, the junction contains 14 bases. In the germline V gene (reference sequence), CDR1 corresponds to LNHDA and CDR2 to SQIVND. With regard to this clone: No cognate antigen has been identified for it. The sample holds no much larger clone one base away, and base qualities are not on file.

The cohort comprised some 730 healthy bone marrow donors. At the time of sampling, all cohort members were nominally healthy, though unrecorded immune exposures were likely present. The donor was CMV seronegative and belonged to the group of 352 seronegative cohort members. Every donor gave a peripheral blood sample, and the peripheral blood mononuclear cells from that sample were used for TCR beta sequencing. Genomic DNA was extracted from the blood cell samples with the Qiagen DNeasy Blood Extraction Kit. To prepare the library, the immunoSEQ multiplex PCR assay was applied. A mixture of 60 forward primers for TCR Vbeta segments and 13 reverse primers for TCR Jbeta segments was used in the multiplex PCR. Amplification of the CDR3 region of rearranged TCR beta genes was performed with a multiplex PCR assay on genomic DNA. On the Illumina HiSeq System, the amplified TCR beta libraries were sequenced as 87-base-pair reads. As for the original processing: In a later analysis, about 80 million unique TCR beta chains were counted across the approximately 640 repertoires, and about 10 million of these chains were shared by at least two donors. To remove PCR and sequencing errors, raw reads were error-corrected and collapsed into unique sequences using a nearest-neighbor algorithm that merged closely related sequences. V, D and J gene segments were assigned by aligning CDR3 sequences to IMGT reference sequences. For a sequence to be retained, a match of at least six nucleotides to both a V gene segment and a J gene segment was required. Rearrangements were classified as productive when the CDR3 lacked stop codons and remained in frame with V and J, and all other rearrangements were classified as non-productive. Following IMGT convention, CDR3 was defined as the stretch from the second conserved V-encoded cysteine to the conserved J-encoded phenylalanine. Sequences without an unambiguous match to a single V gene segment were excluded from the earlier analysis of a few hundred of the donors. In an earlier analysis of 587 of the donors, V segments were called functional above 56.7% productive rearrangements and were called segregating when the between-donor standard deviation exceeded 5%. A statistical classification framework was built for diagnosing cytomegalovirus status from the catalog of TCR beta chain sequences. A later analysis assigned V and J genes by comparing TCR nucleotide sequences with IMGT/GENE-DB human TR gene sequences. The TCRdist pipeline was used in a later analysis to assign CDR3 sequences and most-parsimonious VDJ recombination scenarios. In a later analysis, every TCR beta chain was defined by the combination of its CDR3 amino acid sequence and its V-gene family, and reads without a unique V-gene family were dropped. As a way to deal with suspected cross-contamination and a sequencing artifact, a later analysis dropped under 600 nucleotide sequences that were highly shared and had low generation probability. In a later analysis, a clonal expansion index for each public chain was calculated from normalized within-repertoire ranks of inferred template counts. In a later analysis, generation probabilities were computed with a VDJ recombination model fitted to out-of-frame rearrangements, and the resulting probabilities were checked against IGoR. A later analysis scored TCR-TCR, TCR-HLA and TCR-CMV co-occurrence with hypergeometric tests, applying a repertoire-size bias correction to TCR pairs. A later analysis estimated false discovery rates by permuting HLA or CMV assignments 20 times. In a later analysis, co-occurring TCRs were grouped with DBSCAN, and TCRdist sequence similarity was added when clustering was performed within HLA-allele-positive subsets. For co-occurrence clustering, repertoires with fewer than 30,000 or more than 120,000 public chains were excluded, along with five or six repertoires with anomalous nucleotide sharing. This is the immuneACCESS table as TCRdb keeps it, with only in-frame sequences that have V and J called. A part of the clones is gone; compared with another copy, unresolved V genes explain less than half, and the rest is unexplained. V, J and clone size are those of that table, while D and trimming were read from the DNA. The sample yields 35,000 to 55,000 clones; around two thirds were counted once. The ten largest clones add up to about 3.2% of the sample.

This chain is built from TRBV19 and TRBJ1-2; TRBD1 could be the D gene, as 6 bases match. The sequenced sample was PBMCs. The TCR comes from a woman in her 30s in good health and CMV-seronegative. At the DNA level, the sequence is TGTGCCAGTAGATCCAGGGAGGGGGACTATGGCTACACCTTC. Translated, this gives CASRSREGDYGYTF.